This TCR beta chain stems from a study of blood T cell repertoires in COVID-19. Study summary: COVID-19 samples from acute and convalescent phases originated in the United States, Italy and Spain. PBMCs, B-cell-depleted T cells, or T cells provided the cDNA or gDNA that made up the material.

The CDR3 loop spans 12 amino acids. V was cut by 3 bases and J by 7 bases, with 6 bases left in between. Germline CDR1 LGHDT, CDR2 YNNKEL (reference sequence). In the original workflow: Estimated nucleated cell counts came from reference gene primer amplification. Method: immunoSEQ multiplex PCR; TCRdb's copy keeps in-frame clones and lacks some. The V and J calls and clone size were taken over from that table, and D and trimming were inferred from the DNA. Of tens of thousands of clones in the sample, about 89% were seen once. The sample comprised peripheral blood. This chain connects TRBV3-1 (or the pseudogene TRBV3-2) to TRBJ2-2; TRBD2 might be the D (6 bases). The sequence derives from a man in his fifties or sixties with acute or convalescent COVID-19. CDR3 DNA sequence: TGTGCCAGCAGCCACGGGGGCGGGGAGCTGTTTTTT. Its translation: CASSHGGGELFF.